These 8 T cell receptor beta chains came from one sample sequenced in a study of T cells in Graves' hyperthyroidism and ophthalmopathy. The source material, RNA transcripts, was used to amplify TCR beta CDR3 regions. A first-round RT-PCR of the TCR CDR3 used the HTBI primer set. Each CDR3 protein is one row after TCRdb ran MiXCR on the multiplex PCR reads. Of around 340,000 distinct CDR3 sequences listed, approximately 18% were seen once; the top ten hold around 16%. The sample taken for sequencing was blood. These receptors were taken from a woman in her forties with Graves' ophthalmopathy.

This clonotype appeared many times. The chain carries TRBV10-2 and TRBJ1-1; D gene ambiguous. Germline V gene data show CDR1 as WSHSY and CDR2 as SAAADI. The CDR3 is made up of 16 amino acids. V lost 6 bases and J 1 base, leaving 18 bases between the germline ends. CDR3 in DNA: TGCGCCAGCAGCGAGAAGCGGAGGTGGGAGAACACTGAAGCTTTCTTT. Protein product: CASSEKRRWENTEAFF.

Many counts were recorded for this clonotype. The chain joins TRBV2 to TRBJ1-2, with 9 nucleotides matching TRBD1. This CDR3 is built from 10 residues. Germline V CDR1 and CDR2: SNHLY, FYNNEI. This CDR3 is CGTGEDGYTF. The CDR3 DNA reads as TGTGGGACAGGGGAGGATGGCTACACCTTC.

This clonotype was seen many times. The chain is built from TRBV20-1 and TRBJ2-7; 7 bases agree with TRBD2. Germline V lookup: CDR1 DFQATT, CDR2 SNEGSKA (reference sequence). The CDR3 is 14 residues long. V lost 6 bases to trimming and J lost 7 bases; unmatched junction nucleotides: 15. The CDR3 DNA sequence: TGCAGTGCACCGACGAGCGGGAAGGGGTGGGAGCAGTACTTC. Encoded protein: CSAPTSGKGWEQYF.

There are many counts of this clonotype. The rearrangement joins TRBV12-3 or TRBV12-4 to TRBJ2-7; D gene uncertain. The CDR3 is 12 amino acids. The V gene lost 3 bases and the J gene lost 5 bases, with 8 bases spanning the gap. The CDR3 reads CASSFGPNEQYF. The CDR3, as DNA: TGTGCCAGCAGTTTCGGACCAAACGAGCAGTACTTC.

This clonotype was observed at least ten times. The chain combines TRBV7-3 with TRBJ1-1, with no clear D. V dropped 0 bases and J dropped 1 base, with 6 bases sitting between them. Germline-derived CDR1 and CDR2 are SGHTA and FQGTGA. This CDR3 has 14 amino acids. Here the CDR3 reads CASSLTSRNTEAFF. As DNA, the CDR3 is TGTGCCAGCAGCTTAACGAGCCGGAACACTGAAGCTTTCTTT.

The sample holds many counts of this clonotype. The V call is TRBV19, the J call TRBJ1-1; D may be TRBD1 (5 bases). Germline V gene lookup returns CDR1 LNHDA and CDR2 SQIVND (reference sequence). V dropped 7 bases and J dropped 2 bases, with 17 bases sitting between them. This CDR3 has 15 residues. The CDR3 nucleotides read TGTGCCAGTAACCCAAGGGGAGTCGAAAACACTGAAGCTTTCTTT. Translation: CASNPRGVENTEAFF.

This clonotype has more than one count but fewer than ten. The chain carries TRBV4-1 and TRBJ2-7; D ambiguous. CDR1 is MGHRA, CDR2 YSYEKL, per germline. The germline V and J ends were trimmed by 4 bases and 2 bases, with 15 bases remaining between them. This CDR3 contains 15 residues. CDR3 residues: CASSLSWPDAYEQYF. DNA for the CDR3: TGCGCCAGCAGCCTATCTTGGCCAGACGCCTACGAGCAGTACTTC.

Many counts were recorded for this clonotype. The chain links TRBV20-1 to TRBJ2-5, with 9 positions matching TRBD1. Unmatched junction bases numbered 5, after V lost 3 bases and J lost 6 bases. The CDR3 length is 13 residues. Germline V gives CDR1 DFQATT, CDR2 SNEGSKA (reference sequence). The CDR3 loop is CSARTGGSKTQYF. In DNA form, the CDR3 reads TGCAGTGCTAGGACAGGGGGGAGTAAGACCCAGTACTTC.